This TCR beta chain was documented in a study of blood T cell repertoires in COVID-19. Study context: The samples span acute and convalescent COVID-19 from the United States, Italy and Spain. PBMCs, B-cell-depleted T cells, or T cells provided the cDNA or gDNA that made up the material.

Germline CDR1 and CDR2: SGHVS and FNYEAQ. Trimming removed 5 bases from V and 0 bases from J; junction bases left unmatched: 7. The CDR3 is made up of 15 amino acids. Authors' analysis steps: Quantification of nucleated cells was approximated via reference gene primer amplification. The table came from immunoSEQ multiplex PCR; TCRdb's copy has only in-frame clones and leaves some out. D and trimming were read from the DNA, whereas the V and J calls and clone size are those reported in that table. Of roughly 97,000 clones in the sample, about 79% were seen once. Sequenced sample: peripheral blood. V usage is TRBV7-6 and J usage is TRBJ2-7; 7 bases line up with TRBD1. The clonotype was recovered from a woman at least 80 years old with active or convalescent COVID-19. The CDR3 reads CASSLGGQPSYEQYF. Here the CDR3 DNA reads TGTGCCAGCAGCCTAGGGGGACAGCCCTCCTACGAGCAGTACTTC.